This T cell receptor beta chain was found in a study of shared clonotypes between healthy human individuals. The authors divided CD4+ cells into CD45RA+ naive and CD45RA-negative memory subsets. The method was immunoSEQ multiplex PCR; TCRdb's version includes in-frame clones alone and lacks a portion of them. The sample includes over 2 million clones, 95% of them seen just once. CDR3 length: 14 residues. V shed 4 bases and J 3 bases; nucleotides not matched to a gene: 5. Germline CDR1 reads SGHRS; CDR2 reads YFSETQ. About this clone itself: The same CDR3 also results from other DNA sequences found in this sample.

The clonotype was recovered from a young man in good health. What was sequenced was naive CD4+ T cells sorted from blood. Subset noted: CD45RA+ positively selected. V is TRBV5-1 and J is TRBJ2-7; 9 bases line up with TRBD1. CDR3 loop: CASSPGQGLYEQYF. The CDR3 coding sequence is TGCGCCAGCAGCCCCGGACAGGGGCTCTACGAGCAGTACTTC.